This TCR beta chain stems from a study of read filtering for tumor transcriptome and immune sequencing. Study as a whole: RNA-seq yielded only roughly 80 to 1,300 TCR reads, IR-seq about 3.5 to 11 million.

This library used about 360 ng RNA and molecular barcoded adaptors spanning alpha/delta and beta/gamma chains. Using its own MiXCR run on the reads, TCRdb lists one record per CDR3 protein. Of tens of thousands of distinct CDR3 sequences in the sample, approximately 19% were seen once. Study-level results: This fraction held mixed bone marrow immune cells after CD138-negative sorting. IR-seq and RNA-seq agreed better without single-read clonotypes.

This clonotype was counted ten times or more. The antigen is not known. There are 14 residues in the CDR3. From germline, CDR1 is SGHRS and CDR2 YFSETQ. V shed 5 bases and J 4 bases; nucleotides not matched to a gene: 5. The J gene is TRBJ2-7, the V gene TRBV5-1; 11 bases align to TRBD1. This clonotype was sampled from a donor aged 40 or over with multiple myeloma. The sequenced material came from a population of CD138-negative cells sorted from bone marrow. The CDR3 nucleotides read TGCGCCAGCAGTTCCGGGACAGGGGGTTACGAGCAGTACTTC. This encodes CASSSGTGGYEQYF.